These T cell receptor beta chains were read from a single sample in a study of CD8+CD57+ T cells in acquired aplastic anemia. TCRdb reprocessed the reads with MiXCR, giving one entry per CDR3 protein. The table has 150,000 to 200,000 distinct CDR3 sequences, about 60% seen once; the top ten hold around 45%. The sequenced material came from sorted CD4+, CD8+, or CD8+CD57+ T cells (not recorded which) from PBMCs. All receptors derive from a human donor in good health. Each CDR3 is given with its conserved first and last residue. A D gene is named only where the DNA matches it firmly. Clone size is given for some rows only: seen once, a few or many times, or a class if the clone is expanded.

TRBJ2-7	TRBV19	13	NA	NA	TGTGCCAGTAGTATAGGATATCAATTGGAGCAGTACTTC	CASSIGYQLEQYF
TRBJ1-5	TRBV2	17	NA	NA	TGTGCCAGCAAGACAGCCAACGGGGCCTATAGCAATCAGCCCCAGCATTTT	CASKTANGAYSNQPQHF
TRBJ2-7	TRBV4-2	15	NA	TRBD2	TGTGCCAGCAGCCAAGATTGGACTAGCGGGGACGAGCAGTACTTC	CASSQDWTSGDEQYF
TRBJ2-7	TRBV29-1	12	NA	NA	TGCAGCGTAGCAGGGTCCCACTACGAGCAGTACTTC	CSVAGSHYEQYF
TRBJ1-6	TRBV20-1	14	NA	NA	TGCAGTGCGGGTCAGGAGAGCTATAATTCACCCCTCCACTTT	CSAGQESYNSPLHF
TRBJ2-3	TRBV10-3	15	once	TRBD1	TGTGCCATCAGTGAGTCAGGGACAGGGGTAGATACGCAGTATTTT	CAISESGTGVDTQYF
TRBJ2-2	TRBV2	20	once	TRBD2	TGTGCCAGCAGTGAAGGTTGGCGTCTAGCGGGGGGGCCGGGCACCGGGGAGCTGTTTTTT	CASSEGWRLAGGPGTGELFF
TRBJ2-5	TRBV7-3	13	NA	NA	TGTGCCAGCAGCCCGGGGGCGCACGAGACCCAGTACTTC	CASSPGAHETQYF
TRBJ2-7	TRBV10-3	15	NA	TRBD1	TGTGCCATCAGTTCAACCGGGACAGACTCCTACGAGCAGTACTTC	CAISSTGTDSYEQYF
TRBJ2-3	TRBV7-9	14	NA	NA	TGTGCCAGCAGCTTAGGCTGGGACCAACATACGCAGTATTTT	CASSLGWDQHTQYF
TRBJ1-2	TRBV7-2	13	NA	NA	TGTGCCAGCAGCTTACAGGGGCTGGTTGGCTACACCTTC	CASSLQGLVGYTF
TRBJ1-2	TRBV19	14	NA	NA	TGTGCCAGTAGTATGGCTGAGGGCCCCTATGGCAACACCTTC	CASSMAEGPYGNTF
TRBJ1-2	TRBV6-5	14	NA	TRBD1	TGTGCCAGCAGTCCCCCCGGGACAGGGTTCGGCTACACCTTC	CASSPPGTGFGYTF
TRBJ1-5	TRBV4-1	16	NA	NA	TGCGCCAGCAGCCCCCGTGGGGGTAGCGGCAATCAGCCCCAGCATTTT	CASSPRGGSGNQPQHF
TRBJ1-4	TRBV19	13	NA	NA	TGTGCCAGTAGTATCGTGGTCCCTGAAAAACTGTTTTTT	CASSIVVPEKLFF
TRBJ2-5	TRBV9	17	NA	TRBD2	TGTGCCAGCAGCCCGTACCGACTAGCGGGAGGAATAGAGACCCAGTACTTC	CASSPYRLAGGIETQYF
TRBJ1-6	TRBV2	15	NA	NA	TGTGCCAGCAGTGAACCACTTTGGGGGTTTTCACCCCTCCACTTT	CASSEPLWGFSPLHF
TRBJ2-2	TRBV29-1	18	many	TRBD1	TGCAGCGTTGTCGGGGGGCCTTCGGGACAGGGCTACACCGGGGAGCTGTTTTTT	CSVVGGPSGQGYTGELFF
TRBJ2-2	TRBV7-9	13	NA	NA	TGTGCCAGCAGCCTAGTTTTAGCCGGGGAGCTGTTTTTT	CASSLVLAGELFF
TRBJ1-1	TRBV5-1	15	NA	TRBD1	TGCGCCAGCAGCTCACAGGGGACTGGTAGCACTGAAGCTTTCTTT	CASSSQGTGSTEAFF
TRBJ2-1	TRBV10-1	16	NA	TRBD1	TGCGCCAGCAGTTTAACCGGGACAGGAGACTACAATGAGCAGTTCTTC	CASSLTGTGDYNEQFF
TRBJ2-7	TRBV10-3	15	few	TRBD2	TGTGCCATCAGTGCCCCAGGACGGGGGGCCTACGAGCAGTACTTC	CAISAPGRGAYEQYF